This T cell receptor beta chain was found in a study of T cell responses to AZD1222 COVID-19 vaccine (dated by TCRdb to about 2021). Regarding the complete study: A total of about 230 trial participants underwent TCR sequencing, of whom nearly 210 received two doses of AZD1222 and some 26 received two doses of the MenACWY control vaccine. Trial participants were enrolled by age into subgroups of 18-55, 56-69 and 70-plus years, and 148, 28 and 57 TCR-sequenced participants, respectively, were included in these subgroups. General findings and caveats noted by the study authors: The 56-69-year group was small, and its depth increase did not reach significance, likely because of low power. Reportedly, close to half of the unique spike-specific TCRs recognized epitopes lying outside the regions that are mutated in the B.1.351 and B.1.1.7 variants. CD4 TCRs associated with the vaccine covered the entire spike protein, and the dominant responses were in regions 160-218 and 743-854. Conclusions about previously exposed vaccinees were limited because only a handful of AZD1222 recipients were SARS-CoV-2 seropositive at baseline. After two AZD1222 doses, both the breadth and the depth of spike-specific TCRs were significantly higher than at day 0 and than in MenACWY recipients. Participants were mostly white British and included more females than males, and it was suggested by the authors that clonal diversity may have been underestimated. Because no samples from the day 14 peak response were available, repertoires could be characterized only after the peak T cell response.

The CDR3 regions of human TCRbeta chains were analyzed by immunosequencing. The original pipeline was this. TCRs in the repertoires were compared against a reference library of SARS-CoV-2-specific TCRs that had been generated with the MIRA antigen-specificity platform. Breadth was defined as the fraction of unique TCRs that were SARS-CoV-2-associated. Depth was defined as the fraction of total T cells that were SARS-CoV-2-associated. Using the MIRA data, each spike-specific TCR was assigned both to the spike region to which the TCR was reactive and to a CD4 or CD8 class. Log10-transformed breadth and depth values were compared by one-way ANOVA with Sidak's multiple comparisons tests. TCRdb holds this immuneACCESS table with in-frame rearrangements only. Some clones are missing; in checked studies, unresolved V genes explain under half, and the rest has no known cause. D and trimming come from the DNA, and the V and J calls and clone size come from that table. In all, the sample holds 46,000 or so clones, and 90% of those were seen once. The ten most abundant clones make up over 30% of the sample.

Trimming leaves V shorter by 5 bases and J shorter by 2 bases, with the junction holding 4 bases beyond the gene matches. Taken from cysteine to phenylalanine, the CDR3 has 15 residues. Of the read, only the CDR3 DNA is kept; its 45 bases are in frame from base 1. CDR1 and CDR2, looked up from the germline V gene, are SGHRS and YFSETQ. Details on this clone: It has no known antigen specificity. No base quality values were provided; no much bigger clone lies one nucleotide off.

What the time point label conveys for this sample: about 28 days (+/-7) after the second vaccine dose. AZD1222 recipients whose second dose came at about 4 weeks and those whose second dose came at about 12 weeks were combined into one group, since spike-specific TCR depth and breadth did not differ between the two schedules. Samples from vaccinated people were obtained from the UK trials COV001 and COV002, which included a single-blind randomized controlled phase 2/3 trial of AZD1222 (ChAdOx1 nCoV-19) in healthy adults. For TCRbeta chain sequencing, PBMC samples from trial participants were taken at day 0 and at day 28 after the second dose.

The TCR comes from an adult who received the AZD1222 COVID-19 vaccine. Sample: peripheral blood, taken 28 days after the second AZD1222 dose. This chain is built from TRBV5-1 and TRBJ1-2, with 12 central nucleotides matching TRBD1. At the DNA level, the sequence is TGCGCCAGCAGACCCGGGACAGGGGGCAACTATGGCTACACCTTC. Translated, it gives CASRPGTGGNYGYTF.